This TCR beta chain comes out of a study of cytotoxic CD8 clonotypes in ibrutinib-treated CLL. The germline V gene has CDR1 ENHRY and CDR2 SYGVKD. The CDR3 totals 13 residues. The V end was cut by 8 bases, the J end by 4 bases, with 9 bases between. Repertoires were generated with immunoSEQ multiplex PCR, while TCRdb's copy carries only in-frame clones and drops some. The table has over 70,000 clones, roughly 77% seen once. The chain employs TRBV10-3 and TRBJ2-6, with a possible D match to TRBD1 (5 bases). The sample consisted of PBMCs, taken after 12 months of ibrutinib treatment. This TCR was sampled from a human donor with chronic lymphocytic leukemia. This CDR3 is CAIGAGGANVLTF. In nucleotides, the CDR3 is TGTGCCATCGGGGCTGGCGGGGCCAACGTCCTGACTTTC.